This T cell receptor (beta chain) derives from a study of shared clonotypes between healthy human individuals. Findings and caveats of the study: Among a handful of donors, roughly 5% of naive CD4 clonotypes were found in common.

Donors were healthy HIV-negative adults without recently reported acute infections or vaccinations. Here immunoSEQ multiplex PCR was the method, and the copy in TCRdb shows in-frame clones only, minus some. The sample carries about 2.3 million clones, around 92% recorded once. The CDR3 covers 14 residues. Germline V CDR1 and CDR2: SGHTS, YDEGEE. The V end was cut by 2 bases, the J end by 3 bases, with 11 bases between. As to this clone: Its antigen is currently unknown.

The V and J genes are TRBV5-8 and TRBJ1-2, with D unclear. The sequence came from a man younger than 30 in good health. Some clones in this sample may be carry-over from other donors' samples. The sequencing input was naive CD4+ T cells from PBMCs. The subset: CD45RA+ positively selected. Here the CDR3 DNA reads TGTGCCAGCAGCTTAGGTCGGGCCTACTATGGCTACACCTTC. Residues: CASSLGRAYYGYTF. Using reference TRBV5-8 and TRBJ1-2 for the parts outside the CDR3, the full variable domain is EAGVTQSPTHLIKTRGQQATLRCSPISGHTSVYWYQQALGLGLQFLLWYDEGEERNRGNFPPRFSGRQFPNYSSELNVNALELEDSALYLCASSLGRAYYGYTFGSGTRLTVV.